This is a list of T cell receptor beta chains from one sample in a study of cytomegalovirus exposure and HLA in healthy donors. Libraries were prepared by immunoSEQ multiplex PCR; TCRdb keeps only in-frame clonotypes and omits some of them. The sample lists about 210,000 clones, more than 75% occurring once. The sample taken for sequencing was PBMCs. Receptors were obtained from a man aged 35-49 years in good health and CMV-seropositive. The CDR3 runs from the conserved cysteine through the conserved F or W. D genes are given only for firm matches. Clone size is shown for a subset of rows, as once, few, many or a class of expanded clone.

clone_size: once; cdr3_length: 18; v_call: TRBV7-9; d_call: -; j_call: TRBJ2-6; cdr3_aa: CASSNGTASNSGANVLTF; cdr3_nt: TGTGCCAGCAGCAATGGGACTGCGAGTAATTCTGGGGCCAACGTCCTGACTTTC
clone_size: -; cdr3_length: 15; v_call: TRBV4-1; d_call: -; j_call: TRBJ2-5; cdr3_aa: CASSQLGQRWETQYF; cdr3_nt: TGCGCCAGCAGCCAACTCGGACAACGATGGGAGACCCAGTACTTC
clone_size: few; cdr3_length: 11; v_call: TRBV11-1; d_call: -; j_call: TRBJ2-5; cdr3_aa: CASSVGETQYF; cdr3_nt: TGTGCCAGCAGCGTCGGTGAGACCCAGTACTTC
clone_size: -; cdr3_length: 15; v_call: TRBV15; d_call: -; j_call: TRBJ1-6; cdr3_aa: CATSRDKGYGSPLHF; cdr3_nt: TGTGCCACCAGCAGAGATAAGGGGTACGGTTCACCCCTCCACTTT
clone_size: once; cdr3_length: 23; v_call: TRBV21-1; d_call: -; j_call: TRBJ2-1; cdr3_aa: CASSKAMDSLTGTADMSYNEQFF; cdr3_nt: TGTGCCAGCAGCAAAGCGATGGACAGTCTCACCGGGACAGCCGATATGTCCTACAATGAGCAGTTCTTC
clone_size: -; cdr3_length: 14; v_call: TRBV6-6; d_call: TRBD1; j_call: TRBJ1-2; cdr3_aa: CASSYSDRVGGYTF; cdr3_nt: TGTGCCAGCAGTTATTCGGACAGGGTGGGTGGCTACACCTTC
clone_size: -; cdr3_length: 13; v_call: TRBV4-2; d_call: -; j_call: TRBJ2-5; cdr3_aa: CASSQVGQETQYF; cdr3_nt: TGTGCCAGCAGCCAAGTCGGGCAAGAGACCCAGTACTTC
clone_size: -; cdr3_length: 15; v_call: TRBV6-6; d_call: -; j_call: TRBJ2-7; cdr3_aa: CASSTGLEGGHEQYF; cdr3_nt: TGTGCCAGCAGTACTGGGTTGGAGGGAGGCCACGAGCAGTACTTC
clone_size: few; cdr3_length: 17; v_call: TRBV6-1; d_call: -; j_call: TRBJ2-3; cdr3_aa: CASSEKTRYLQTDTQYF; cdr3_nt: TGTGCCAGCAGTGAGAAGACTAGATACCTTCAAACAGATACGCAGTATTTT
clone_size: few; cdr3_length: 16; v_call: TRBV14; d_call: -; j_call: TRBJ2-1; cdr3_aa: CASSGSMDFGYNEQFF; cdr3_nt: TGTGCCAGCAGCGGGAGCATGGATTTTGGCTACAATGAGCAGTTCTTC
clone_size: -; cdr3_length: 14; v_call: TRBV7-9; d_call: -; j_call: TRBJ2-5; cdr3_aa: CASSLESAGETQYF; cdr3_nt: TGTGCCAGCAGCTTAGAGAGCGCTGGCGAGACCCAGTACTTC
clone_size: once; cdr3_length: 16; v_call: TRBV6-1; d_call: TRBD1; j_call: TRBJ1-6; cdr3_aa: CASSEQGTDHNSPLHF; cdr3_nt: TGTGCCAGCAGTGAACAAGGGACAGACCATAATTCACCCCTCCACTTT
clone_size: once; cdr3_length: 15; v_call: TRBV5-8; d_call: -; j_call: TRBJ2-1; cdr3_aa: CASSLNSGVYNEQFF; cdr3_nt: TGTGCCAGCAGCTTGAATAGCGGAGTCTACAATGAGCAGTTCTTC
clone_size: -; cdr3_length: 14; v_call: TRBV9; d_call: TRBD1; j_call: TRBJ2-2; cdr3_aa: CASSVTGGTGELFF; cdr3_nt: TGTGCCAGCAGCGTAACAGGGGGCACCGGGGAGCTGTTTTTT
clone_size: few; cdr3_length: 17; v_call: TRBV4-1; d_call: TRBD2; j_call: TRBJ2-4; cdr3_aa: CASSQPARGGFKNIQYF; cdr3_nt: TGCGCCAGCAGCCAGCCGGCGCGGGGGGGCTTCAAAAACATTCAGTACTTC
clone_size: -; cdr3_length: 13; v_call: TRBV6-1; d_call: TRBD1; j_call: TRBJ1-2; cdr3_aa: CASRMTGNYGYTF; cdr3_nt: TGTGCCAGCAGGATGACAGGGAACTATGGCTACACCTTC
clone_size: -; cdr3_length: 16; v_call: TRBV2; d_call: TRBD1; j_call: TRBJ2-1; cdr3_aa: CASKDNRGVSYNEQFF; cdr3_nt: TGTGCCAGCAAAGATAACAGGGGGGTATCCTACAATGAGCAGTTCTTC
clone_size: -; cdr3_length: 14; v_call: TRBV6-6; d_call: -; j_call: TRBJ1-5; cdr3_aa: CASSFTAPNQPQHF; cdr3_nt: TGTGCCAGCAGTTTTACAGCTCCTAATCAGCCCCAGCATTTT
clone_size: few; cdr3_length: 11; v_call: TRBV5-4; d_call: -; j_call: TRBJ2-5; cdr3_aa: CASSFGETQYF; cdr3_nt: TGTGCCAGCAGCTTCGGGGAGACCCAGTACTTC
clone_size: -; cdr3_length: 17; v_call: TRBV6-1; d_call: TRBD1; j_call: TRBJ2-7; cdr3_aa: CASSEVALLGQGGEQYF; cdr3_nt: TGTGCCAGCAGTGAAGTAGCCCTTCTTGGACAGGGTGGCGAGCAGTACTTC
clone_size: -; cdr3_length: 15; v_call: TRBV5-8; d_call: TRBD1; j_call: TRBJ1-5; cdr3_aa: CASSLGQERNQPQHF; cdr3_nt: TGTGCCAGCAGCTTAGGACAGGAACGAAATCAGCCCCAGCATTTT
clone_size: -; cdr3_length: 17; v_call: TRBV4-2; d_call: TRBD2; j_call: TRBJ2-1; cdr3_aa: CASSQGTSGRGKLEQFF; cdr3_nt: TGTGCCAGCAGCCAGGGGACTAGCGGGAGGGGGAAGCTTGAGCAGTTCTTC
clone_size: -; cdr3_length: 15; v_call: TRBV19; d_call: -; j_call: TRBJ1-1; cdr3_aa: CASSIHVDRPLEAFF; cdr3_nt: TGTGCCAGTAGTATTCATGTCGACAGACCTCTTGAAGCTTTCTTT
clone_size: -; cdr3_length: 15; v_call: TRBV5-6; d_call: TRBD2; j_call: TRBJ2-7; cdr3_aa: CASRAGTSGIYEQYF; cdr3_nt: TGTGCCAGCAGAGCGGGGACTAGCGGGATCTACGAGCAGTACTTC
clone_size: -; cdr3_length: 14; v_call: TRBV10-2; d_call: -; j_call: TRBJ1-3; cdr3_aa: CASSGRNSRNTIYF; cdr3_nt: TGCGCCAGCAGTGGTCGTAACTCCAGGAACACCATATATTTT
clone_size: -; cdr3_length: 16; v_call: TRBV4-2; d_call: -; j_call: TRBJ2-1; cdr3_aa: CASSQDLAHPNSEQFF; cdr3_nt: TGTGCCAGCAGCCAAGACCTAGCGCACCCAAATAGTGAGCAGTTCTTC
clone_size: -; cdr3_length: 14; v_call: TRBV6-1; d_call: TRBD1; j_call: TRBJ1-5; cdr3_aa: CASRGQGTGQPQHF; cdr3_nt: TGTGCCAGCAGGGGTCAGGGGACAGGCCAGCCCCAGCATTTT
clone_size: -; cdr3_length: 14; v_call: TRBV7-9; d_call: -; j_call: TRBJ1-1; cdr3_aa: CASSTRTVEGEAFF; cdr3_nt: TGTGCCAGCAGCACGAGGACAGTAGAGGGTGAAGCTTTCTTT
clone_size: -; cdr3_length: 12; v_call: TRBV10-2; d_call: -; j_call: TRBJ2-2; cdr3_aa: CASSDRGGELFF; cdr3_nt: TGCGCCAGCAGTGATAGAGGCGGGGAGCTGTTTTTT
clone_size: -; cdr3_length: 14; v_call: TRBV4-2; d_call: -; j_call: TRBJ2-7; cdr3_aa: CASSRELLVLEQYF; cdr3_nt: TGTGCCAGCAGCCGTGAGTTATTGGTCTTGGAGCAGTACTTC
clone_size: -; cdr3_length: 14; v_call: TRBV5-8; d_call: TRBD2; j_call: TRBJ2-1; cdr3_aa: CASDLAGSYNEQFF; cdr3_nt: TGTGCCAGCGACCTAGCGGGCTCCTACAATGAGCAGTTCTTC
clone_size: few; cdr3_length: 13; v_call: TRBV11-2; d_call: -; j_call: TRBJ2-3; cdr3_aa: CASSFTDTDTQYF; cdr3_nt: TGTGCCAGCAGCTTTACAGACACAGATACGCAGTATTTT
clone_size: few; cdr3_length: 13; v_call: TRBV6-5; d_call: TRBD1; j_call: TRBJ1-4; cdr3_aa: CASSGQGDEKLFF; cdr3_nt: TGTGCCAGCAGTGGACAGGGGGATGAAAAACTGTTTTTT
clone_size: -; cdr3_length: 15; v_call: TRBV6-6; d_call: -; j_call: TRBJ1-1; cdr3_aa: CASSTGQPGNTEAFF; cdr3_nt: TGTGCCAGCAGTACAGGACAGCCTGGGAACACTGAAGCTTTCTTT
clone_size: -; cdr3_length: 15; v_call: TRBV6-5; d_call: -; j_call: TRBJ2-7; cdr3_aa: CAIFFKQKAAYEQYF; cdr3_nt: TGTGCCATTTTTTTCAAGCAGAAGGCGGCATACGAGCAGTACTTC
clone_size: -; cdr3_length: 15; v_call: TRBV5-4; d_call: -; j_call: TRBJ2-3; cdr3_aa: CASSARPPGLDTQYF; cdr3_nt: TGTGCCAGCAGCGCCCGGCCCCCAGGGTTAGATACGCAGTATTTT
clone_size: -; cdr3_length: 15; v_call: TRBV7-9; d_call: TRBD2; j_call: TRBJ2-1; cdr3_aa: CASSSWTSENNEQFF; cdr3_nt: TGTGCCAGCAGCTCATGGACTAGCGAAAACAATGAGCAGTTCTTC
clone_size: -; cdr3_length: 11; v_call: TRBV20-1; d_call: -; j_call: TRBJ2-5; cdr3_aa: CSATPQGTQYF; cdr3_nt: TGCAGTGCTACCCCCCAGGGGACCCAGTACTTC
clone_size: -; cdr3_length: 17; v_call: TRBV21-1; d_call: -; j_call: TRBJ1-6; cdr3_aa: CASSKGIPTGDNSPLHF; cdr3_nt: TGTGCCAGCAGCAAAGGGATCCCGACAGGGGATAATTCACCCCTCCACTTT
clone_size: few; cdr3_length: 16; v_call: TRBV7-6; d_call: -; j_call: TRBJ1-4; cdr3_aa: CASSLNTVSVNEKLFF; cdr3_nt: TGTGCCAGCAGCTTAAATACGGTCTCGGTTAATGAAAAACTGTTTTTT
clone_size: few; cdr3_length: 13; v_call: TRBV28; d_call: -; j_call: TRBJ2-7; cdr3_aa: CASRTSGLYEQYF; cdr3_nt: TGTGCCAGCAGAACCAGCGGCCTCTACGAGCAGTACTTC
clone_size: -; cdr3_length: 13; v_call: TRBV29-1; d_call: TRBD1; j_call: TRBJ1-2; cdr3_aa: CSAPGQGVCGYTF; cdr3_nt: TGCAGCGCCCCGGGACAGGGTGTTTGTGGCTACACCTTC
clone_size: few; cdr3_length: 17; v_call: TRBV25-1; d_call: TRBD1; j_call: TRBJ2-7; cdr3_aa: CASSPRAGGFSSYEQYF; cdr3_nt: TGTGCCAGCAGTCCCAGGGCAGGGGGCTTTTCCTCCTACGAGCAGTACTTC
clone_size: -; cdr3_length: 16; v_call: TRBV7-6; d_call: -; j_call: TRBJ2-7; cdr3_aa: CASSLGGPRGSYEQYF; cdr3_nt: TGTGCCAGCAGCTTAGGGGGGCCGCGGGGGAGCTACGAGCAGTACTTC
clone_size: -; cdr3_length: 14; v_call: TRBV6-1; d_call: TRBD1; j_call: TRBJ1-5; cdr3_aa: CASAGQGPNQPQHF; cdr3_nt: TGTGCCAGCGCGGGACAGGGCCCTAATCAGCCCCAGCATTTT
clone_size: -; cdr3_length: 12; v_call: TRBV30; d_call: TRBD1; j_call: TRBJ2-7; cdr3_aa: CAWTGGAYEQYF; cdr3_nt: TGTGCCTGGACAGGGGGCGCTTACGAGCAGTACTTC
clone_size: -; cdr3_length: 13; v_call: TRBV28; d_call: TRBD2; j_call: TRBJ2-7; cdr3_aa: CASSSGTRYEQYF; cdr3_nt: TGTGCCAGCAGTTCCGGGACTAGGTACGAGCAGTACTTC
clone_size: once; cdr3_length: 15; v_call: TRBV27; d_call: TRBD1; j_call: TRBJ2-7; cdr3_aa: CASSLQGAYSYEQYF; cdr3_nt: TGTGCCAGCAGTCTACAGGGGGCTTATTCCTACGAGCAGTACTTC
clone_size: -; cdr3_length: 15; v_call: TRBV7-9; d_call: TRBD1; j_call: TRBJ1-4; cdr3_aa: CASSAGQGAGEKLFF; cdr3_nt: TGTGCCAGCAGCGCCGGACAGGGGGCAGGGGAAAAACTGTTTTTT
clone_size: -; cdr3_length: 14; v_call: TRBV6-1; d_call: -; j_call: TRBJ2-7; cdr3_aa: CASSDRPNSYEQYF; cdr3_nt: TGTGCCAGCAGCGACAGGCCAAACTCCTACGAGCAGTACTTC
clone_size: -; cdr3_length: 14; v_call: TRBV7-2; d_call: -; j_call: TRBJ1-2; cdr3_aa: CASSIYRVAYGYTF; cdr3_nt: TGTGCCAGCAGCATTTACAGGGTTGCCTATGGCTACACCTTC
clone_size: -; cdr3_length: 14; v_call: TRBV29-1; d_call: -; j_call: TRBJ1-2; cdr3_aa: CSVPDAGVGYGYTF; cdr3_nt: TGCAGCGTTCCTGACGCGGGGGTCGGGTATGGCTACACCTTC
clone_size: -; cdr3_length: 13; v_call: TRBV5-1; d_call: -; j_call: TRBJ1-1; cdr3_aa: CASSPDMNTEAFF; cdr3_nt: TGCGCCAGCAGCCCTGACATGAACACTGAAGCTTTCTTT
clone_size: -; cdr3_length: 15; v_call: TRBV5-1; d_call: -; j_call: TRBJ2-3; cdr3_aa: CASSVGLLSTDTQYF; cdr3_nt: TGCGCCAGCAGCGTGGGACTCCTAAGCACAGATACGCAGTATTTT
clone_size: once; cdr3_length: 15; v_call: TRBV4-2; d_call: TRBD2; j_call: TRBJ2-2; cdr3_aa: CASSPGGLRTGELFF; cdr3_nt: TGTGCCAGCAGCCCGGGGGGGTTGAGAACCGGGGAGCTGTTTTTT